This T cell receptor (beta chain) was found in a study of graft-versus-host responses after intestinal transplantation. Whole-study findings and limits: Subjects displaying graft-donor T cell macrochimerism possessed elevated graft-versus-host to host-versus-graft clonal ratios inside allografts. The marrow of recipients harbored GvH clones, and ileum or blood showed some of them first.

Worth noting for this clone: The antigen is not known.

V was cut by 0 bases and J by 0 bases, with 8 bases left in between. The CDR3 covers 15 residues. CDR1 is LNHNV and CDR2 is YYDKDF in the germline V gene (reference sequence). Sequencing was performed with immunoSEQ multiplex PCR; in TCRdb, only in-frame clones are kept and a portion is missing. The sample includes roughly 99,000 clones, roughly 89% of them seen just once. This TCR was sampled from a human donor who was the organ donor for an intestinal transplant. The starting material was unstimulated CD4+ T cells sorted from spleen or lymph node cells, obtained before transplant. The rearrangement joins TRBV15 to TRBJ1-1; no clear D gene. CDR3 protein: CATSREYGMNTEAFF. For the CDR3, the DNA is TGTGCCACCAGCAGAGAGTATGGTATGAACACTGAAGCTTTCTTT.